This is a list of T cell receptor beta chains from one sample in a study of CD8+CD57+ T cells in acquired aplastic anemia. MiXCR was run by TCRdb on the reads, yielding one entry per CDR3 protein. The data contain some 200,000 distinct CDR3 sequences, approximately 65% of them singletons. Specimen: sorted CD4+, CD8+, or CD8+CD57+ T cells (not recorded which) from PBMCs. These receptors all come from a human donor with aplastic anemia. Both conserved end residues are part of each CDR3. D genes are given only for firm matches. Size is omitted from some rows. Given values are once, few, many or a class for expanded clones.

>-|-|TRBJ2-1|TRBV7-9
CASSSGPTRDEQFF
TGTGCCAGCAGCTCGGGCCCGACCCGGGATGAGCAGTTCTTC
>-|once|TRBJ2-7|TRBV7-9
CASSPRHGSYEQYF
TGTGCCAGCAGCCCTAGGCACGGGTCCTACGAGCAGTACTTC
>TRBD2|-|TRBJ2-5|TRBV24-1
CASSGGRAGETQYF
TGTGCCAGCAGTGGCGGGAGGGCCGGAGAGACCCAGTACTTC
>-|-|TRBJ1-1|TRBV10-3
CAISESRVTGNTEAFF
TGTGCCATCAGTGAGTCGAGGGTGACTGGGAACACTGAAGCTTTCTTT
>-|-|TRBJ2-7|TRBV20-1
CSASATSRGEQYF
TGCAGTGCTTCCGCCACTAGCAGGGGCGAGCAGTACTTC
>-|-|TRBJ2-1|TRBV2
CATRRDGSYNEQFF
TGTGCCACTAGAAGGGACGGGTCCTACAATGAGCAGTTCTTC
>TRBD2|-|TRBJ2-1|TRBV7-9
CASSWTSGGQNEQFF
TGTGCCAGCAGCTGGACTAGCGGGGGGCAAAATGAGCAGTTCTTC
>-|many|TRBJ2-1|TRBV5-1
CASSSGGDYNEQFF
TGCGCCAGCAGTTCGGGGGGCGACTACAATGAGCAGTTCTTC
>-|-|TRBJ2-7|TRBV20-1
CSARVALKTYEQYF
TGCAGTGCGAGGGTGGCCCTCAAGACCTACGAGCAGTACTTC
>TRBD1|-|TRBJ2-1|TRBV24-1
CATSDPGQYNEQFF
TGTGCCACCAGTGATCCGGGACAGTACAATGAGCAGTTCTTC
>TRBD2|once|TRBJ2-1|TRBV6-6
CASSYSGLVNEQFF
TGTGCCAGCAGTTACTCAGGACTAGTGAATGAGCAGTTCTTC
>TRBD2|-|TRBJ2-3|TRBV12-3/TRBV12-4
CASSTSGGGDF
TGTGCCAGCAGTACTAGCGGGGGAGGGGATTTT
>-|-|TRBJ2-1|TRBV7-2
CASSWSANEQFF
TGTGCCAGCAGTTGGAGCGCGAATGAGCAGTTCTTC
>-|-|TRBJ1-2|TRBV2
CASSPGPIGGYTF
TGTGCCAGCAGTCCGGGACCGATCGGGGGCTACACCTTC
>TRBD1|once|TRBJ1-3|TRBV7-9
CASSQGQGARGNTIYF
TGTGCCAGCAGTCAAGGTCAGGGGGCGCGTGGAAACACCATATATTTT
>TRBD1|-|TRBJ2-2|TRBV7-9
CASSISGRQGARGELFF
TGTGCCAGCAGCATCAGCGGGCGACAGGGGGCGCGGGGGGAGCTGTTTTTT
>-|-|TRBJ1-1|TRBV6-1
CASRTGQQNTEAFF
TGTGCCAGCAGGACGGGACAACAGAACACTGAAGCTTTCTTT
>-|-|TRBJ1-1|TRBV7-9
CASSFQEQGTNTEAFF
TGTGCCAGCAGCTTCCAGGAACAGGGAACGAACACTGAAGCTTTCTTT
>TRBD2|-|TRBJ2-3|TRBV9
CASSVEGRGSTDTQYF
TGTGCCAGCAGCGTAGAGGGGCGGGGGAGCACAGATACGCAGTATTTT
>TRBD1|-|TRBJ2-1|TRBV2
CASSEQQGAMKQFF
TGTGCCAGCAGTGAACAACAGGGGGCAATGAAGCAGTTCTTC
>-|-|TRBJ1-1|TRBV10-3
CAISGEGVRSEAFF
TGTGCCATCAGTGGGGAGGGTGTTAGGTCTGAAGCTTTCTTT
>-|-|TRBJ2-7|TRBV24-1
CATSDPGTSPYEQYF
TGTGCCACCAGTGATCCCGGGACATCACCCTACGAGCAGTACTTC
>-|-|TRBJ2-7|TRBV20-1
CSASTASYEQYF
TGCAGTGCTAGCACAGCCTCCTACGAGCAGTACTTC
>TRBD2|few|TRBJ2-3|TRBV5-1
CASSLPTSGGSTDTQYF
TGCGCCAGCAGCTTGCCTACTAGCGGGGGTAGCACAGATACGCAGTATTTT
>TRBD2|-|TRBJ2-5|TRBV5-1
CASSNFRGGRETQYF
TGCGCCAGCAGTAATTTTCGGGGGGGCCGAGAGACCCAGTACTTC
>-|-|TRBJ1-1|TRBV20-1
CSARGESEALF
TGCAGTGCTAGAGGGGAATCTGAAGCTCTCTTT
>-|-|TRBJ2-5|TRBV20-1
CSAPRTSKETQYF
TGCAGTGCCCCGAGAACCTCCAAAGAGACCCAGTACTTC
>TRBD2|-|TRBJ2-6|TRBV9
CASSLRGGTISGANVLTF
TGTGCCAGCAGCCTGCGGGGGGGCACAATCTCTGGGGCCAACGTCCTGACTTTC
>TRBD2|-|TRBJ2-7|TRBV6-1
CASSAQTSEAYEQYF
TGTGCCAGCAGTGCTCAGACTAGCGAGGCCTACGAGCAGTACTTC
>-|few|TRBJ2-7|TRBV5-5
CASSLVDSSYEQYF
TGTGCCAGCAGCTTGGTCGACAGCTCCTACGAGCAGTACTTC
>TRBD1|-|TRBJ1-5|TRBV19
CASSIEDRGSNQPQHF
TGTGCCAGTAGTATAGAGGACAGGGGTTCCAATCAGCCCCAGCATTTT
>TRBD2|-|TRBJ2-7|TRBV15
CATSSSRGLAGIISYEQYF
TGTGCCACCAGCAGCTCCCGGGGACTAGCGGGAATAATTTCCTACGAGCAGTACTTC
>-|few|TRBJ2-3|TRBV29-1
CSVEGGYPYHEDTQYF
TGCAGCGTTGAGGGGGGTTACCCCTACCACGAGGATACGCAGTATTTT
>TRBD1|-|TRBJ1-1|TRBV14
CASRPDRKNTEAFF
TGTGCCAGCAGACCGGACAGGAAGAACACTGAAGCTTTCTTT
>-|-|TRBJ2-5|TRBV12-3/TRBV12-4
CASSVTLREEETQYF
TGTGCCAGCAGTGTGACACTTAGGGAGGAAGAGACCCAGTACTTC
>-|few|TRBJ1-4|TRBV29-1
CSATKENEKLFF
TGCAGCGCGACTAAAGAAAATGAAAAACTGTTTTTT
>TRBD1|-|TRBJ2-1|TRBV7-9
CASSRDGQEREQFF
TGTGCCAGCAGCCGGGACGGACAGGAACGGGAGCAGTTCTTC
>TRBD2|-|TRBJ2-7|TRBV30
CAWSGLAGSYEQYF
TGTGCCTGGAGTGGGCTAGCGGGCTCCTACGAGCAGTACTTC
>-|-|TRBJ2-5|TRBV6-5
CASRGMQETQYF
TGTGCCAGCAGGGGGATGCAAGAGACCCAGTACTTC
>-|-|TRBJ1-1|TRBV11-1
CASSLVLTGNTEAFF
TGTGCCAGCAGCTTAGTGCTGACAGGCAACACTGAAGCTTTCTTT
>TRBD1|-|TRBJ1-3|TRBV10-3
CATTQGAGGNTIYF
TGTGCCACCACTCAGGGGGCCGGTGGAAACACCATATATTTT
>TRBD1|few|TRBJ1-2|TRBV9
CASSQTGAELGWNGYTF
TGTGCCAGCAGCCAGACAGGGGCGGAATTGGGTTGGAATGGCTACACCTTC
>-|-|TRBJ2-5|TRBV7-9
CASSLNTVETQYF
TGTGCCAGCAGCTTGAATACGGTGGAGACCCAGTACTTC
>TRBD2|once|TRBJ2-1|TRBV29-1
CSVDRSASGSINEQFF
TGCAGCGTTGATAGATCGGCTAGCGGGAGTATCAATGAGCAGTTCTTC
>TRBD1|-|TRBJ2-7|TRBV5-1
CASSLGLRQGPSSYEQYF
TGCGCCAGCAGCTTGGGGCTCCGACAGGGGCCTAGCTCCTACGAGCAGTACTTC
>-|-|TRBJ2-7|TRBV5-8
CASSITGSSHEQYF
TGTGCCAGTAGTATAACGGGATCGTCCCACGAGCAGTACTTC
>TRBD1|-|TRBJ2-6|TRBV20-1
CSAGDRAVSGANVLTF
TGCAGTGCTGGGGACAGGGCAGTCTCTGGGGCCAACGTCCTGACTTTC
>TRBD1|-|TRBJ2-1|TRBV9
CASSQGQGADEQFF
TGTGCCAGCAGCCAGGGACAGGGGGCGGATGAGCAGTTCTTC
>TRBD1|-|TRBJ2-3|TRBV9
CASSVLPGQGTDTQYF
TGTGCCAGCAGCGTTCTACCGGGACAGGGCACAGATACGCAGTATTTT
>TRBD2|-|TRBJ2-1|TRBV2
CASRVLAGGYNEQFF
TGTGCCAGCAGGGTACTAGCGGGGGGCTACAATGAGCAGTTCTTC
>-|few|TRBJ1-4|TRBV7-9
CASSPDSNQKLFF
TGTGCCAGCAGTCCCGATAGTAATCAAAAACTGTTTTTT
>-|-|TRBJ2-3|TRBV11-2
CASSLVYSRSESTDTQYF
TGTGCCAGCAGCTTAGTTTACTCCCGGTCCGAGAGCACAGATACGCAGTATTTT
>-|-|TRBJ1-4|TRBV7-3
CASSLAPPSTYEKLFF
TGTGCCAGCAGCTTAGCCCCTCCTTCAACCTATGAAAAACTGTTTTTT
>-|many|TRBJ1-5|TRBV6-1
CARRGGNQPQHF
TGTGCCAGAAGGGGGGGCAATCAGCCCCAGCATTTT